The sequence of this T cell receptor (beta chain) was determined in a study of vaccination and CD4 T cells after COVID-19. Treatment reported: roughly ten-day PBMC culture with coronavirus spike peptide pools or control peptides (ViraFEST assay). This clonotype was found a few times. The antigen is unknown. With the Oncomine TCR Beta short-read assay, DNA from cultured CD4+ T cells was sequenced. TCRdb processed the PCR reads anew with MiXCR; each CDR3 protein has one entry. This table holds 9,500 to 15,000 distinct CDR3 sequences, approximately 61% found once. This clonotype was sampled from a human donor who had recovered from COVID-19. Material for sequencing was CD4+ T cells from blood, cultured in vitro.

CDR3 residues: CATSGASGTDTQYF. CDR3 in DNA: TGTGCCACCAGTGGGGCTAGCGGGACAGATACGCAGTATTTT. The genes are TRBV24-1 and TRBJ2-3, with 8 bases fitting TRBD2. This CDR3 has 14 residues. The germline gives CDR1 KGHDR, CDR2 SFDVKD. Germline trimming cut 5 bases from V and 3 bases from J; bases unmatched to any gene: 3.